These 14 T cell receptor beta chains share one sample of origin, sequenced in a study of T cell responses to AZD1222 COVID-19 vaccine. The assay was immunoSEQ multiplex PCR, and TCRdb's table has in-frame clones only and misses some. The table records over 150,000 clones, roughly 89% of them present only once. The sequencing used peripheral blood, collected 28 days after the second AZD1222 dose. The receptors originated from an adult who received the AZD1222 COVID-19 vaccine.

The table lists this clone with a few counts. This chain connects TRBV19 to TRBJ2-2; D is unresolved. In germline, CDR1 is LNHDA, CDR2 SQIVND (reference sequence). This CDR3 spans 15 amino acids. Trimming removed 5 bases at V and 0 bases at J, with 10 bases between. Here the CDR3 reads CASSSGRANTGELFF. The CDR3 nucleotides read TGTGCCAGTAGTTCCGGACGGGCGAACACCGGGGAGCTGTTTTTT.

This chain uses TRBV11-3 with TRBJ2-7, with 10 positions matching TRBD1. Germline values: CDR1 SGHNT, CDR2 YENEEA. The length of the CDR3 is 17 residues. J gave up 2 bases and V 0 bases, and 7 bases lay outside the gene matches. CDR3 amino acids: CASSLDLRDRGTYEQYF. The CDR3 region has the DNA TGTGCCAGCAGCTTAGATCTCAGGGACAGGGGTACCTACGAGCAGTACTTC. Combining the CDR3 with reference TRBV11-3 and TRBJ2-7 gives the whole variable domain EAGVVQSPRYKIIEKKQPVAFWCNPISGHNTLYWYLQNLGQGPELLIRYENEEAVDDSQLPKDRFSAERLKGVDSTLKIQPAELGDSAVYLCASSLDLRDRGTYEQYFGPGTRLTVT.

This clone was recorded only once. V usage is TRBV2 and J usage is TRBJ1-5; no clear D. V was pared by 6 bases and J by 6 bases, with 9 bases between. Germline assignment: CDR1 SNHLY and CDR2 FYNNEI. The CDR3 runs to 12 residues. The CDR3 is CASSPGVQPQHF. CDR3 nucleotide sequence: TGTGCCAGCAGCCCCGGGGTTCAGCCCCAGCATTTT. Combining the CDR3 with reference TRBV2 and TRBJ1-5 gives the whole variable domain EPEVTQTPSHQVTQMGQEVILRCVPISNHLYFYWYRQILGQKVEFLVSFYNNEISEKSEIFDDQFSVERPDGSNFTLKIRSTKLEDSAMYFCASSPGVQPQHFGDGTRLSIL.

V gene TRBV19 combines with J gene TRBJ2-7; TRBD1 agrees at 7 bases. Germline CDR1 reads LNHDA; CDR2 reads SQIVND (reference sequence). This CDR3 spans 15 amino acids. The ends lost 5 bases at V and 2 bases at J; junction bases unmatched: 9. The CDR3 DNA is TGTGCCAGTAGTGTTTCCTTCGGACAGGCCTACGAGCAGTACTTC. It translates to CASSVSFGQAYEQYF. The variable domain in full, completed from reference TRBV19 and TRBJ2-7, reads DGGITQSPKYLFRKEGQNVTLSCEQNLNHDAMYWYRQDPGQGLRLIYYSQIVNDFQKGDIAEGYSVSREKKESFPLTVTSAQKNPTAFYLCASSVSFGQAYEQYFGPGTRLTVT.

The chain recombines TRBV7-9 with TRBJ2-1, with 7 bases fitting TRBD1. The CDR3 totals 16 residues. Germline V gene lookup returns CDR1 SEHNR and CDR2 FQNEAQ (reference sequence). J lost 1 base, V lost 4 bases, and 7 bases had no gene match. The CDR3, as DNA: TGTGCCAGCAGCTCAAACCCGACAGGGTCCTACAATGAGCAGTTCTTC. It translates to CASSSNPTGSYNEQFF.

The rearrangement links TRBV4-1 to TRBJ2-6; D is uncertain. The CDR3 loop spans 13 amino acids. Looked up from germline, CDR1 is MGHRA and CDR2 is YSYEKL. Trimming cost V 5 bases and J 2 bases, with 4 bases left between them. CDR3 amino acids: CASSFPGANVLTF. The CDR3 nucleotides are TGCGCCAGCAGCTTCCCTGGGGCCAACGTCCTGACTTTC.

The CDR3 is CASSFLLRGEQFF. The DNA for the CDR3 is TGTGCCAGCAGTTTCCTTTTGAGAGGTGAGCAGTTCTTC. The chain has TRBV28 and TRBJ2-1; no firm D call. The ends were cut back, 3 bases at V and 9 bases at J, with 12 bases in the middle. The CDR3 has 13 residues. Germline V lookup: CDR1 MDHEN, CDR2 SYDVKM.

This rearrangement joins TRBV15 to TRBJ2-7; maybe TRBD2 (6 bases). This CDR3 has 15 residues. V was pared by 4 bases and J by 0 bases, with 13 bases between. CDR1 LNHNV and CDR2 YYDKDF come from the germline V gene (reference sequence). The chain's CDR3 is CATSMRGTGSYEQYF. Written as DNA, the CDR3 is TGTGCCACCAGCATGCGCGGGACGGGCTCCTACGAGCAGTACTTC.

This chain uses TRBV5-1 with TRBJ1-4, with TRBD1 identical over 11 bases. V was pared by 3 bases and J by 8 bases, with 6 bases of the junction left unmatched. This CDR3 is built from 15 residues. CDR1 and CDR2 from the germline V gene are SGHRS and YFSETQ. In DNA, the CDR3 is TGCGCCAGCAGCTCCCAAGGGACAGGGGGGGAAAAACTGTTTTTT. This encodes CASSSQGTGGEKLFF.

This clone showed up just once. DNA of the CDR3: TGTGCCAGCAGTTGGGGGACAGGCATATCCGCTGAAGCTTTCTTT. Protein sequence: CASSWGTGISAEAFF. The rearrangement uses TRBV6-5 and TRBJ1-1; 8 positions match TRBD1. Per germline, CDR1 MNHEY and CDR2 SVGAGI. Losses at the gene ends were 4 bases for V and 6 bases for J; bases not matched to a gene: 10. The CDR3 runs to 15 residues.

The genes are TRBV9 and TRBJ2-1; a weak D match, TRBD1 (6 bases). V dropped 7 bases and J dropped 10 bases, with 18 bases sitting between them. The CDR3 has 13 residues. Germline V gives CDR1 SGDLS, CDR2 YYNGEE. CDR3 sequence (DNA): TGTGCCAGCTCCCCCCCCCAGGGGCAGGAGCAGTTCTTC. Its translation is CASSPPQGQEQFF.

J is TRBJ1-2 and V is TRBV19; D gene unclear. The germline gives CDR1 LNHDA, CDR2 SQIVND (reference sequence). V was shortened by 4 bases and J by 4 bases, with 7 bases between the two germline ends. The CDR3 extends over 12 amino acids. The CDR3 DNA reads as TGTGCCAGTAGTACCTTATCCTATGGCTACACCTTC. Protein sequence: CASSTLSYGYTF.

The rearrangement joins TRBV19 to TRBJ2-1, with D perhaps assigned TRBD1 or TRBD2 (5 bases each). The CDR3 has 14 residues. The V gene's germline CDR1 is LNHDA and CDR2 SQIVND (reference sequence). Trimming removed 3 bases at V and 5 bases at J, with 11 bases between. Here the CDR3 reads CASSMVGVHNEQFF. DNA of the CDR3: TGTGCCAGTAGTATGGTGGGGGTCCACAATGAGCAGTTCTTC.

This chain uses TRBV7-9 with TRBJ2-1; TRBD1 aligns across 8 bases. This CDR3 is 17 amino acids long. Germline values: CDR1 SEHNR, CDR2 FQNEAQ (reference sequence). V dropped 5 bases and J dropped 0; count of bases not matched to a gene: 9. The CDR3 DNA reads as TGTGCCAGCAGCCCGAGGGGCGGGACAGGCTCCTACAATGAGCAGTTCTTC. Its protein product is CASSPRGGTGSYNEQFF.